This T cell receptor (beta chain) was profiled in a study of cytomegalovirus exposure and HLA in healthy donors. V lost 2 bases to trimming and J lost 4 bases, with 9 bases between them. This CDR3 has 14 amino acids. From germline, CDR1 is SGHAT and CDR2 FQNNGV. Both 60 Vbeta primers and 13 Jbeta primers went into the PCR. Assay: immunoSEQ multiplex PCR; the TCRdb copy retains only in-frame clones and omits some. Here the sample spans around 94,000 clones, around three fifths being singletons. The sample consisted of PBMCs. The rearrangement uses TRBV11-2 and TRBJ2-4; D remains unclear. This receptor was obtained from a young man in good health and CMV-seronegative. Here the CDR3 reads CASSLNVRKNIQYF. DNA of the CDR3: TGTGCCAGCAGCTTAAATGTCCGGAAAAACATTCAGTACTTC.